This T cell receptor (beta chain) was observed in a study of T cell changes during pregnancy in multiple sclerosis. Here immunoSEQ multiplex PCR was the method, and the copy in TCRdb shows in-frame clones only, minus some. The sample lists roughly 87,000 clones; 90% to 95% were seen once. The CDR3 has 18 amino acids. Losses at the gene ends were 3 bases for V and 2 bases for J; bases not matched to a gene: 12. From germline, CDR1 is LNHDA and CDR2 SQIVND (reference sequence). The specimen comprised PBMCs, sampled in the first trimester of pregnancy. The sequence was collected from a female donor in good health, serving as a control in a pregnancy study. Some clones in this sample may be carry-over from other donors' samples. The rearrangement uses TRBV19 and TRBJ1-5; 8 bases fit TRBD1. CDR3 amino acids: CASSISRQGAGGNQPQHF. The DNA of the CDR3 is TGTGCCAGTAGTATTTCCCGCCAGGGGGCAGGGGGCAATCAGCCCCAGCATTTT.